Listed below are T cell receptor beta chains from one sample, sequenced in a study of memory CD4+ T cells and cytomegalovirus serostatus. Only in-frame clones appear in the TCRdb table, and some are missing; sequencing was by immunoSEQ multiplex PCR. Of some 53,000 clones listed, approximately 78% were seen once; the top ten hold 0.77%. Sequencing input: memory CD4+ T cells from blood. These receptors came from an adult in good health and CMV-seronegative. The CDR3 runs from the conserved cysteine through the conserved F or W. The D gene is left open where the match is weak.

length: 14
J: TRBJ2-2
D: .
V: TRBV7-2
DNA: TGTGCCAGCTCGTCAGGGTCCAACACCGGGGAGCTGTTTTTT
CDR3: CASSSGSNTGELFF

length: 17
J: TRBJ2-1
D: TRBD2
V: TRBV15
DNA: TGTGCCACCAGCAGAGACGGGACTAGAGGATCCGGCGGTGAGCAGTTCTTC
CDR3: CATSRDGTRGSGGEQFF

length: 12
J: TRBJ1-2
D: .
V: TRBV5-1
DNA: TGCGCCACTTCGGACGGCCTCTATGGCTACACCTTC
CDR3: CATSDGLYGYTF

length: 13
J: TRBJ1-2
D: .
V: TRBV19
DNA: TGTGCCAGTAGTTTGAAAGGGAACTATGGCTACACCTTC
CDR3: CASSLKGNYGYTF

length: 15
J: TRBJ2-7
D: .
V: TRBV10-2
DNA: TGCGCCAGCAGACCCCCTGGGAGCCTCTCCTACGAGCAGTACTTC
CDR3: CASRPPGSLSYEQYF

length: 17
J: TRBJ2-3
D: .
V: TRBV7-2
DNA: TGTGCCAGCAGCTTAGTGGGCAACCCCAAGATTCCAGATACGCAGTATTTT
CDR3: CASSLVGNPKIPDTQYF

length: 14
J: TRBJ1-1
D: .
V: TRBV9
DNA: TGTGCCAGCAGCGTATTTGATAGGGACACTGAAGCTTTCTTT
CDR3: CASSVFDRDTEAFF

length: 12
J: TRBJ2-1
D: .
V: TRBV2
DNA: TGTGCCAGCAGCCTGAGTCGCAATGAGCAGTTCTTC
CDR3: CASSLSRNEQFF

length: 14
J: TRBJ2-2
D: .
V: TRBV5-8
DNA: TGTGCCAGCAGCAGGAACGCGAACACCGGGGAGCTGTTTTTT
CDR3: CASSRNANTGELFF

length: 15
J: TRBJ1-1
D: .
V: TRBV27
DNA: TGTGCCAGCTGGAATTACGGGTCGAGGGGAACTGAAGCTTTCTTT
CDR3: CASWNYGSRGTEAFF

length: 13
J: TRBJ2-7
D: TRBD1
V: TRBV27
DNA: TGTGCCAGCAACAGACAGGGCACCTACGAGCAGTACTTC
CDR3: CASNRQGTYEQYF

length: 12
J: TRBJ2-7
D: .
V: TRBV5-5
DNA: TGTGCCAGCAGCATTGAGATTTACGAGCAGTACTTC
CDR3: CASSIEIYEQYF

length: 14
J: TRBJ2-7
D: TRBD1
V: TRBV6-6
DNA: TGTGCCAGCTCGCAGGGACAGGGGTCCTACGAGCAGTACTTC
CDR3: CASSQGQGSYEQYF

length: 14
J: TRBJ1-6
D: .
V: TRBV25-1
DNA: TGTGCCAGCAAGGGAGGGGCCAAGAATTCACCCCTCCACTTT
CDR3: CASKGGAKNSPLHF

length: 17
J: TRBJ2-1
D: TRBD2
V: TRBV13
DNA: TGTGCCAGCAGCTTAGGGGCTAGCGGGGGGGAAGACAATGAGCAGTTCTTC
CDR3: CASSLGASGGEDNEQFF